This T cell receptor (beta chain) was observed in a study of control samples from healthy donors and cancer patients. Data came from immunoSEQ multiplex PCR; TCRdb stores just in-frame clones and leaves some out. The table shows about 140,000 clones, with less than 95% occurring only once. The length of the CDR3 is 14 residues. After removal of 6 bases from V and 8 bases from J, the junction contained 8 bases not matched to a gene. The germline V gene has CDR1 SNHLY and CDR2 FYNNEI. Sequenced sample: blood. The chain couples TRBV2 to TRBJ1-4; 8 bases line up with TRBD1. The clonotype originates from a man aged 18 to 30 in good health. CDR3 in amino acids: CASSYDRGLEKLFF. The CDR3 DNA is TGTGCCAGCAGCTACGACAGGGGACTCGAAAAACTGTTTTTT. Full variable domain (rest looked up from reference TRBV2 and TRBJ1-4): EPEVTQTPSHQVTQMGQEVILRCVPISNHLYFYWYRQILGQKVEFLVSFYNNEISEKSEIFDDQFSVERPDGSNFTLKIRSTKLEDSAMYFCASSYDRGLEKLFFGSGTQLSVL.